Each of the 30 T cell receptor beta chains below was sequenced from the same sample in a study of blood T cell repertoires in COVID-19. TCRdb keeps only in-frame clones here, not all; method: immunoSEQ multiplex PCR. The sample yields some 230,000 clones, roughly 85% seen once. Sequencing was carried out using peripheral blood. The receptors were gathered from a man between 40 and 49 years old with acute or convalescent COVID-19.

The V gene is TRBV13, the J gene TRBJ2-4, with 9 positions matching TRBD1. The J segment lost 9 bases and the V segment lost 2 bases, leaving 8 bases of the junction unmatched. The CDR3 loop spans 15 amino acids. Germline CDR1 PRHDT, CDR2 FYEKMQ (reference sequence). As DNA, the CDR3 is TGTGCCAGCAGCTTAACCGGGACAGGGTATGGCATTCAGTACTTC. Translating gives CASSLTGTGYGIQYF.

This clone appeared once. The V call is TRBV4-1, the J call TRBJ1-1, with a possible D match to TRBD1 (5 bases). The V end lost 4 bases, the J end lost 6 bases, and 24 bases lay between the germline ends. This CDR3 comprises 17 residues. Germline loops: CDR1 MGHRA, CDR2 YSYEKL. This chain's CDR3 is CASSPESAGLGIAEAFF. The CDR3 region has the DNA TGCGCCAGCAGCCCCGAATCAGCAGGGTTGGGTATCGCTGAAGCTTTCTTT.

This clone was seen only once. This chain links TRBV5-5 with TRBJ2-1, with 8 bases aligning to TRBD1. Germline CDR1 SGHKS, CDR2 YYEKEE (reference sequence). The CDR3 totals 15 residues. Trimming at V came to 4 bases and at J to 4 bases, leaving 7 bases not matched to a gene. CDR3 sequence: CASSPRDRTYNEQFF. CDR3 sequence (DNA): TGTGCCAGCAGCCCCCGGGACAGGACTTACAATGAGCAGTTCTTC. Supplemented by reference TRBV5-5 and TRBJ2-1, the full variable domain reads DAGVTQSPTHLIKTRGQQVTLRCSPISGHKSVSWYQQVLGQGPQFIFQYYEKEERGRGNFPDRFSARQFPNYSSELNVNALLLGDSALYLCASSPRDRTYNEQFFGPGTRLTVL.

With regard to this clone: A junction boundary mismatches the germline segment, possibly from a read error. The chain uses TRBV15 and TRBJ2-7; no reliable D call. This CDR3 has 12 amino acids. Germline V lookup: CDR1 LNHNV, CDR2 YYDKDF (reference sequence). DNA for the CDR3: TGTGCCACCAGCAACCGTTCGAACAGTCGGAACTTC. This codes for CATSNRSNSRNF.

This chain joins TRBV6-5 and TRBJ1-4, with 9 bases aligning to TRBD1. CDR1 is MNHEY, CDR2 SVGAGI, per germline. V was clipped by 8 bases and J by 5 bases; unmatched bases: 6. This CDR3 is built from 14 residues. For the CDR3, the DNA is TGTGCCAGCCGTCATGGGACAGGGAATGAAAAACTGTTTTTT. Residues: CASRHGTGNEKLFF.

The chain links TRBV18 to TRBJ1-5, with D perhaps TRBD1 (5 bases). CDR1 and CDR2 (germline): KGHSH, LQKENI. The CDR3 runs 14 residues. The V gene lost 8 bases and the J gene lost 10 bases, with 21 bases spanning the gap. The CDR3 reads CASHGGHVMDPQHF. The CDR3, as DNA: TGTGCCAGCCACGGGGGTCACGTTATGGATCCCCAGCATTTT.

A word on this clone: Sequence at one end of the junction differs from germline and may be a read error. The CDR3 reads CASSEGTGLDEQFF. For the CDR3, the DNA is TGTGCTAGCAGCGAAGGGACAGGGCTTGATGAGCAGTTCTTC. V and J are TRBV7-7 and TRBJ2-1, with TRBD1 matching 9 bases. The germline gives CDR1 SSHAT, CDR2 FNYEAQ (reference sequence). The length of the CDR3 is 14 residues.

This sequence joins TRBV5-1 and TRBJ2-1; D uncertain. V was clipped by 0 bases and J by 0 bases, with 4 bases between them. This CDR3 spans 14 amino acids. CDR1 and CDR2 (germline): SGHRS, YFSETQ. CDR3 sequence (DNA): TGCGCCAGCAGCTTGGACAGCTCCTACAATGAGCAGTTCTTC. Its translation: CASSLDSSYNEQFF. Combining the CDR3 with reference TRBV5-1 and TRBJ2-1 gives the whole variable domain KAGVTQTPRYLIKTRGQQVTLSCSPISGHRSVSWYQQTPGQGLQFLFEYFSETQRNKGNFPGRFSGRQFSNSRSEMNVSTLELGDSALYLCASSLDSSYNEQFFGPGTRLTVL.

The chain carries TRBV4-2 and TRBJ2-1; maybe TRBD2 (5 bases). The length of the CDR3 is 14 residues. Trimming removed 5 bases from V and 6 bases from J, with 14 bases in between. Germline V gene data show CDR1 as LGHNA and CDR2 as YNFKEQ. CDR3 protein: CASSFMRAVNEQFF. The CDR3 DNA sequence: TGTGCCAGCAGCTTCATGAGGGCCGTCAATGAGCAGTTCTTC.

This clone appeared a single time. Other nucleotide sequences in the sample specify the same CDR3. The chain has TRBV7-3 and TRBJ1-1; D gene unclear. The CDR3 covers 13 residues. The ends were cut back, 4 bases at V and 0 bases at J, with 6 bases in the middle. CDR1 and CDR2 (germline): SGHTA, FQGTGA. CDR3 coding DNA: TGTGCCAGCAGCTCCCAGGTGAACACTGAAGCTTTCTTT. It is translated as CASSSQVNTEAFF.

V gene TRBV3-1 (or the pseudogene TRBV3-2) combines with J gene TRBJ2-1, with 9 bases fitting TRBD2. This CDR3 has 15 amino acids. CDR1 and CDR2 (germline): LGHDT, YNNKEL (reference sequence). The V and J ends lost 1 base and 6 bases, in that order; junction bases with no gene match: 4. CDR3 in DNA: TGTGCCAGCAGCCAAGTGGCTAGCGGGGCCAATGAGCAGTTCTTC. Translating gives CASSQVASGANEQFF.

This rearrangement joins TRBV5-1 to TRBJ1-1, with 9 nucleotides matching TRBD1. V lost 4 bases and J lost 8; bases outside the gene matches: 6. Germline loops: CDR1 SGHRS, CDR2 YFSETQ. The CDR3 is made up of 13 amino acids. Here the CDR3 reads CASSTGQGGEAFF. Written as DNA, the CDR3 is TGCGCCAGCAGCACGGGACAGGGAGGGGAAGCTTTCTTT.

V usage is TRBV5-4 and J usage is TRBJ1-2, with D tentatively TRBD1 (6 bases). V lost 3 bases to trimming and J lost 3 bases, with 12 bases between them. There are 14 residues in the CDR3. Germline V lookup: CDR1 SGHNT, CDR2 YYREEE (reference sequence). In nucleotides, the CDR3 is TGTGCCAGCAGCTCATCAGGGGAGCACTATGGCTACACCTTC. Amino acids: CASSSSGEHYGYTF.

The CDR3 DNA follows: TGTGCCAGCAGCTTAGCGAGAGTACAAGAGACCCAGTACTTC. Its protein is CASSLARVQETQYF. The chain recombines TRBV7-2 with TRBJ2-5; D ambiguous. Deletions cut 0 bases from V and 2 bases from J, with 7 bases between. Germline V gene data show CDR1 as SGHTA and CDR2 as FQGNSA. This CDR3 has 14 amino acids.

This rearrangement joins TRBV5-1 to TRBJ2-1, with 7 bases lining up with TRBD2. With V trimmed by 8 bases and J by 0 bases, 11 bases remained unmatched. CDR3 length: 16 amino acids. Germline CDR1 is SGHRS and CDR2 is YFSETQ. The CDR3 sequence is CASFGTSGVSYNEQFF. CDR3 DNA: TGCGCCAGTTTCGGGACCAGCGGGGTCTCCTACAATGAGCAGTTCTTC.

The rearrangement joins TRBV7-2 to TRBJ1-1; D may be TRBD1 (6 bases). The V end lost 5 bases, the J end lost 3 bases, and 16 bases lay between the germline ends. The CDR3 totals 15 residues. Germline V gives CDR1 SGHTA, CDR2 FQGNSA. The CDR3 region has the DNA TGTGCCAGCAGCCCTGGGGGGGGCTTCGACACTGAAGCTTTCTTT. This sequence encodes CASSPGGGFDTEAFF.

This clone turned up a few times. This CDR3 reads CASRTGSVRGYTF. The CDR3 region has the DNA TGTGCCAGCAGAACAGGTTCGGTACGTGGCTACACCTTC. V is TRBV5-8 and J is TRBJ1-2, with D possibly matching TRBD1 (5 bases). This CDR3 spans 13 amino acids. CDR1 SGHTS and CDR2 YDEGEE come from the germline V gene. With 5 bases removed from V and 7 bases from J, the gap between germline ends came to 15 bases. Full variable domain (missing parts from reference TRBV5-8 and TRBJ1-2): EAGVTQSPTHLIKTRGQQATLRCSPISGHTSVYWYQQALGLGLQFLLWYDEGEERNRGNFPPRFSGRQFPNYSSELNVNALELEDSALYLCASRTGSVRGYTFGSGTRLTVV.

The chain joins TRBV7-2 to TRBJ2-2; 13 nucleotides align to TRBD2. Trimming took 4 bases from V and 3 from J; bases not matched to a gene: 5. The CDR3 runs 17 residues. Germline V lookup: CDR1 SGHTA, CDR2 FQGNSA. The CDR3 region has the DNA TGTGCCAGCAGCTCTACTAGCGGGGGGGCTTACACCGGGGAGCTGTTTTTT. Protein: CASSSTSGGAYTGELFF.

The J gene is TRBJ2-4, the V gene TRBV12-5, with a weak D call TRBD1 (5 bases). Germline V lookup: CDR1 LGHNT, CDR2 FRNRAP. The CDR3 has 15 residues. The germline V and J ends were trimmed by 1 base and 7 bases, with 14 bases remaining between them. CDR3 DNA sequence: TGTGCTAGTGGTTTGGGCCCCAGCAGGGTGAACATTCAGTACTTC. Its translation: CASGLGPSRVNIQYF.

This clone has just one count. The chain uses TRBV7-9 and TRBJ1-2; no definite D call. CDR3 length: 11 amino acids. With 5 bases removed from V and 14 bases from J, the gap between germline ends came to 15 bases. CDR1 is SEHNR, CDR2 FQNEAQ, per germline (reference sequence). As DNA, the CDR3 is TGTGCCAGCAGCCGACTGTCTAATAGTACCTTC. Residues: CASSRLSNSTF.

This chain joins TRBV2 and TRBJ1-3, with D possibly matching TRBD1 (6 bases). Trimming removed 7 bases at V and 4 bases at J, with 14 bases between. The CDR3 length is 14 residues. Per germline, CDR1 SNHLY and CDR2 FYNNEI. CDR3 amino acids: CASKEQGNGNTIYF. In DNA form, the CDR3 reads TGTGCCAGCAAAGAACAGGGAAACGGAAACACCATATATTTT.

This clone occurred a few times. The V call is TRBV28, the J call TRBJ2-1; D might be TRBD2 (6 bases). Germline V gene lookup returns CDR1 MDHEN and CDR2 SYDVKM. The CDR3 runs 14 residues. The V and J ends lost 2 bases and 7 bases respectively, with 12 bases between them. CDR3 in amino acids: CASSLPGEDNEQFF. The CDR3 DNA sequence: TGTGCCAGCAGTTTACCGGGAGAGGATAATGAGCAGTTCTTC.

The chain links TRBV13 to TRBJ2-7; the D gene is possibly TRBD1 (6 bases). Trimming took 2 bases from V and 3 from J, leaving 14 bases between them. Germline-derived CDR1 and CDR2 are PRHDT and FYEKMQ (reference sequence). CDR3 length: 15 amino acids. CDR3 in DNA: TGTGCCAGCAGCTTATCCGGGGACACTAACTACGAGCAGTACTTC. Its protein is CASSLSGDTNYEQYF.

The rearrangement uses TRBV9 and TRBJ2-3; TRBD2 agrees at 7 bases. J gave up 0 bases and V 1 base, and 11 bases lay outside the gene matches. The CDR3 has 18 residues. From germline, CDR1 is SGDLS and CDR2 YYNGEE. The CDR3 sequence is CASSVNLVGRESTDTQYF. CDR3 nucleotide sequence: TGTGCCAGCAGCGTAAATTTAGTGGGGCGGGAGAGCACAGATACGCAGTATTTT.

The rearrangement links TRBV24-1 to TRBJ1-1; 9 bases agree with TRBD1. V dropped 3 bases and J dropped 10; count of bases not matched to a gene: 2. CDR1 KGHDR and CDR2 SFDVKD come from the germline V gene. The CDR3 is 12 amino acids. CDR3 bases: TGTGCCACCAGTGATGGGACAGGGTCAGCTTTCTTT. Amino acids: CATSDGTGSAFF.

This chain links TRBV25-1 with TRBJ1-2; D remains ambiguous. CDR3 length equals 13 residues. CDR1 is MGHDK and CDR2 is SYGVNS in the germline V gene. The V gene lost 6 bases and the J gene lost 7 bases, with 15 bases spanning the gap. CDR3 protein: CASRQSASLGYTF. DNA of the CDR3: TGTGCCAGCAGGCAGAGCGCCTCTCTTGGCTACACCTTC.

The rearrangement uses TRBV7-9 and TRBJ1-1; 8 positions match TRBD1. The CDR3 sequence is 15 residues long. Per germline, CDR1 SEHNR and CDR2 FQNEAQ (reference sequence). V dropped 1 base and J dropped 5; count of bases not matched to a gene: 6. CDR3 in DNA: TGTGCCAGCAGCTTAGGGCAGGGGGCAGTAACTGAAGCTTTCTTT. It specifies CASSLGQGAVTEAFF.

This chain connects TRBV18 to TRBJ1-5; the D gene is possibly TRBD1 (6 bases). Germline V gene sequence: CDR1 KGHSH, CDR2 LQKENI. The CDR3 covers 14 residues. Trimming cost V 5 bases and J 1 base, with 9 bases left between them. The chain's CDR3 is CASSGTWSNQPQHF. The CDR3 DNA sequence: TGTGCCAGCTCAGGGACATGGAGCAATCAGCCCCAGCATTTT. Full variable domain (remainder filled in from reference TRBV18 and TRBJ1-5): NAGVMQNPRHLVRRRGQEARLRCSPMKGHSHVYWYRQLPEEGLKFMVYLQKENIIDESGMPKERFSAEFPKEGPSILRIQQVVRGDSAAYFCASSGTWSNQPQHFGDGTRLSIL.

The CDR3: CSVGPGVYGYTF. The DNA for the CDR3 is TGCAGCGTTGGTCCAGGGGTCTATGGCTACACCTTC. The gene calls are TRBV29-1 and TRBJ1-2; a possible D gene is TRBD1 (6 bases). The CDR3 contains 12 residues. Trimming removed 4 bases from V and 4 bases from J, with 10 bases in between. In germline, CDR1 is SQVTM, CDR2 ANQGSEA.

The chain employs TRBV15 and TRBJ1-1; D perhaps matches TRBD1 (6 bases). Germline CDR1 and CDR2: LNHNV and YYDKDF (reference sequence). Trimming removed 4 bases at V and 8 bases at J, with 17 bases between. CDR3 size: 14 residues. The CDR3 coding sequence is TGTGCCACCAGCATTCTCCCCCGACAGGTCGAAGCTTTCTTT. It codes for CATSILPRQVEAFF.